Following are 9 T cell receptor beta chains from one sample sequenced in a study of cytomegalovirus exposure and HLA in healthy donors. Amplification used 60 Vbeta primers and 13 Jbeta primers. Produced via immunoSEQ multiplex PCR; TCRdb's table is partial and in-frame only. The data show some 120,000 clones, more than 80% seen once. The sequenced sample consisted of PBMCs. These receptors were collected from a male donor in good health and CMV-seronegative.

J is TRBJ2-1 and V is TRBV30; 9 nucleotides match TRBD2. The J segment lost 9 bases and the V segment lost 0 bases, leaving 6 bases of the junction unmatched. The CDR3 is 14 amino acids. Germline values: CDR1 GTSNPN, CDR2 SVGIG (reference sequence). The CDR3 loop reads CAWSVLAGVGEQFF. The CDR3 DNA reads TGTGCCTGGAGTGTCTTAGCGGGGGTAGGTGAGCAGTTCTTC.

J is TRBJ1-4 and V is TRBV6-6; tentatively, D is TRBD1 (5 bases). V was clipped by 5 bases and J by 6 bases, with 7 bases between them. The CDR3 contains 12 residues. The V gene's germline CDR1 is MNHNY and CDR2 SVGAGI (reference sequence). The CDR3 region has the DNA TGTGCCAGCAGTAGGGGTCATGAAAAACTGTTTTTT. This translates into CASSRGHEKLFF.

This chain links TRBV7-3 with TRBJ2-3; 11 positions agree with TRBD2. CDR1 is SGHTA, CDR2 FQGTGA, per germline. V lost 3 bases and J lost 7; bases outside the gene matches: 9. The CDR3 extends over 16 amino acids. CDR3 nucleotides: TGTGCCAGCAGCTTCCTAGCGGGGGGCCGGGATCATACGCAGTATTTT. This codes for CASSFLAGGRDHTQYF.

V usage is TRBV19 and J usage is TRBJ1-1, with D possibly matching TRBD1 (5 bases). The V gene's germline CDR1 is LNHDA and CDR2 SQIVND (reference sequence). The CDR3 is made up of 16 amino acids. V gave up 7 bases and J gave up 1 base, with 19 bases separating them. The CDR3 DNA reads TGTGCCAGTACACATTTACTGGGGCAGGCGAACACTGAAGCTTTCTTT. Its protein is CASTHLLGQANTEAFF.

This rearrangement joins TRBV27 to TRBJ2-3, with TRBD2 identical over 16 bases. Losses at the gene ends were 11 bases for V and 4 bases for J; bases not matched to a gene: 9. Germline CDR1 MNHEY, CDR2 SMNVEV (reference sequence). The CDR3 length is 16 residues. The CDR3 reads CAELAGLAGGSDTQYF. For the CDR3, the DNA is TGTGCCGAACTCGCGGGACTAGCGGGAGGGTCAGATACGCAGTATTTT.

The V and J genes are TRBV5-1 and TRBJ2-1; 11 bases are a match to TRBD2. V was pared by 4 bases and J by 4 bases, with 7 bases of the junction left unmatched. The CDR3 spans 16 residues. Germline V gene sequence: CDR1 SGHRS, CDR2 YFSETQ. The CDR3: CASSSHGTSGYNEQFF. Here the CDR3 DNA reads TGCGCCAGCAGCAGTCACGGGACTAGCGGATACAATGAGCAGTTCTTC.

Details on this clone: Compared with germline, one end of the junction differs, possibly owing to a read error. This rearrangement joins TRBV7-9 to TRBJ2-3; TRBD1 is a possible D gene (6 bases). The CDR3 is 12 amino acids. CDR1 is SEHNR, CDR2 FQNEAQ, per germline (reference sequence). The CDR3 protein is CSSSLTGDTQYF. CDR3 DNA: TGTTCCAGCAGCCTTACAGGGGATACGCAGTATTTT.

The CDR3 here is CASSPQGARAFF. The CDR3 bases are TGTGCCAGCAGTCCCCAGGGGGCGAGGGCTTTCTTT. The chain combines TRBV2 with TRBJ1-1; 8 nucleotides agree with TRBD1. V lost 5 bases to trimming and J lost 11 bases; unmatched junction nucleotides: 7. CDR3 length: 12 amino acids. CDR1 is SNHLY and CDR2 is FYNNEI in the germline V gene.

A single count supports this clone. This rearrangement joins TRBV5-4 to TRBJ2-7; tentatively, D is TRBD2 (6 bases). The CDR3 spans 15 residues. The germline V gene encodes CDR1 SGHNT and CDR2 YYREEE (reference sequence). Trimming took off 0 bases at V and 2 bases at J, with 12 bases between the two ends. The CDR3 DNA reads TGTGCCAGCAGCTTGGGGGAGGCATACCCCTACGAGCAGTACTTC. Its translation is CASSLGEAYPYEQYF.